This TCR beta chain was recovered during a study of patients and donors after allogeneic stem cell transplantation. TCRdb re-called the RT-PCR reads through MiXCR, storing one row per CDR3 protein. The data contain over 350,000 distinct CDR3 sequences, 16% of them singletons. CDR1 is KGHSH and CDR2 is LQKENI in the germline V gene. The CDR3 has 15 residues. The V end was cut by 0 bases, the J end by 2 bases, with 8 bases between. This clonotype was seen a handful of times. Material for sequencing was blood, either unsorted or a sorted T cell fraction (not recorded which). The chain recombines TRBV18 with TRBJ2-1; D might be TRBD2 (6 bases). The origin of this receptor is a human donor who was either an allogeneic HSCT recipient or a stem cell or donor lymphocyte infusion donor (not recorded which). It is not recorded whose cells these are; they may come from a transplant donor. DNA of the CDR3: TGTGCCAGCTCACCACCTGCGGGGACCTACAATGAGCAGTTCTTC. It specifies CASSPPAGTYNEQFF.